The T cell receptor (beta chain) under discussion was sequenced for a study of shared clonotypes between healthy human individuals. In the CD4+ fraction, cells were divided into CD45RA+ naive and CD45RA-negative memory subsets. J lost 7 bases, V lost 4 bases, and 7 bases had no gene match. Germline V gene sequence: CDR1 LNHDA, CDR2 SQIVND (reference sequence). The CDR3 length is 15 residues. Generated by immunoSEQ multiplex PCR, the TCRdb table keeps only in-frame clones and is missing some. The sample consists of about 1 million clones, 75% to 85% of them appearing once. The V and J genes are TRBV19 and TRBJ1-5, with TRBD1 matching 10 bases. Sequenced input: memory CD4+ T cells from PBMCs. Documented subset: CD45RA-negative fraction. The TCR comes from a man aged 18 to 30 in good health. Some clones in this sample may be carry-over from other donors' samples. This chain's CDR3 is CASSRRTGGWQPQHF. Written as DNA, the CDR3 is TGTGCCAGTAGTAGACGGACAGGGGGATGGCAGCCCCAGCATTTT.